Presented here are 8 T cell receptor beta chains from one specimen sequenced in a study of blood T cell repertoires in COVID-19. Profiling relied on immunoSEQ multiplex PCR, and the TCRdb table lists in-frame clones only, not all of them. The sample contains under 300,000 clones, over 80% of which appear only once. The sample taken for sequencing was peripheral blood. These receptors all stem from a woman aged 55-69 years with active or convalescent COVID-19.

J is TRBJ2-3 and V is TRBV6-4; unclear D gene. Trimming cost V 6 bases and J 8 bases, with 12 bases left between them. Germline V lookup: CDR1 MRHNA, CDR2 SNTAGT. The CDR3 length is 12 residues. This chain's CDR3 is CASRRQGGTQYF. CDR3 DNA sequence: TGTGCCAGCAGGCGACAAGGTGGTACGCAGTATTTT.

The chain recombines TRBV5-1 with TRBJ2-7; 7 nucleotides match TRBD1. The CDR3 sequence is 13 residues long. The junction had 5 bases not matched to a gene; V was cut back by 4 bases and J by 4 bases. Germline CDR1 reads SGHRS; CDR2 reads YFSETQ. CDR3 loop: CASSPTGRYEQYF. In nucleotides, the CDR3 is TGCGCCAGCAGCCCGACAGGGAGATACGAGCAGTACTTC.

This clone was recorded only once. The J gene is TRBJ2-5, the V gene TRBV7-2; 12 nucleotides agree with TRBD2. Germline V gene lookup returns CDR1 SGHTA and CDR2 FQGNSA. V lost 8 bases to trimming and J lost 4 bases; unmatched junction nucleotides: 14. The CDR3 is 17 amino acids. In DNA, the CDR3 is TGTGCCAGCCGGGCCAGGCTAGCGGGGGGGCCTGGAGAGACCCAGTACTTC. It is translated as CASRARLAGGPGETQYF.

The V and J genes are TRBV5-5 and TRBJ2-7, with D perhaps matching TRBD1 (5 bases). The germline V gene encodes CDR1 SGHKS and CDR2 YYEKEE (reference sequence). This CDR3 has 15 amino acids. V lost 0 bases and J lost 0, with 10 bases in between. The CDR3 DNA reads TGTGCCAGCAGCTTGGGGGGTGACAGCTCCTACGAGCAGTACGTC. This encodes CASSLGGDSSYEQYV.

The chain combines TRBV5-8 with TRBJ1-2, with 7 bases aligning to TRBD1. The CDR3 covers 16 residues. Germline CDR1 and CDR2: SGHTS and YDEGEE. The J segment lost 5 bases and the V segment lost 0 bases, leaving 10 bases of the junction unmatched. The CDR3 coding sequence is TGTGCCAGCAGCTTGGTCAACCGACAGGGTCGGTATGGCTACACCTTC. Its translation is CASSLVNRQGRYGYTF. The complete variable domain, with remaining parts taken from reference TRBV5-8 and TRBJ1-2, reads EAGVTQSPTHLIKTRGQQATLRCSPISGHTSVYWYQQALGLGLQFLLWYDEGEERNRGNFPPRFSGRQFPNYSSELNVNALELEDSALYLCASSLVNRQGRYGYTFGSGTRLTVV.

The V call is TRBV25-1, the J call TRBJ1-5; possible D gene TRBD1, 5 bases. V was trimmed by 3 bases and J by 6 bases, leaving 12 bases between them. CDR1 is MGHDK and CDR2 is SYGVNS in the germline V gene. The CDR3 totals 14 residues. CDR3 sequence: CASSDPGDRQPQHF. In DNA, the CDR3 is TGTGCCAGCAGTGACCCGGGGGACCGTCAGCCCCAGCATTTT.

This clone has just one count. The V call is TRBV28, the J call TRBJ1-2; possible D gene TRBD1, 6 bases. Germline assignment: CDR1 MDHEN and CDR2 SYDVKM. Between the trimmed V and J ends, which lost 7 bases and 5 bases, there was a span of 8 bases. CDR3 length: 11 residues. CDR3 DNA sequence: TGTGCCAGCAACACAGGGTATGGCTACACCTTC. Translated, it gives CASNTGYGYTF.

The chain links TRBV18 to TRBJ1-2; TRBD1 aligns across 8 bases. The CDR3 runs 15 residues. Unmatched junction bases numbered 6, after V lost 5 bases and J lost 1 base. From germline, CDR1 is KGHSH and CDR2 LQKENI. CDR3 amino acids: CASSSDRAINYGYTF. In nucleotides, the CDR3 is TGTGCCAGCTCATCGGACAGGGCTATTAACTATGGCTACACCTTC. The variable domain in full, with the rest retrieved from reference TRBV18 and TRBJ1-2, is NAGVMQNPRHLVRRRGQEARLRCSPMKGHSHVYWYRQLPEEGLKFMVYLQKENIIDESGMPKERFSAEFPKEGPSILRIQQVVRGDSAAYFCASSSDRAINYGYTFGSGTRLTVV.